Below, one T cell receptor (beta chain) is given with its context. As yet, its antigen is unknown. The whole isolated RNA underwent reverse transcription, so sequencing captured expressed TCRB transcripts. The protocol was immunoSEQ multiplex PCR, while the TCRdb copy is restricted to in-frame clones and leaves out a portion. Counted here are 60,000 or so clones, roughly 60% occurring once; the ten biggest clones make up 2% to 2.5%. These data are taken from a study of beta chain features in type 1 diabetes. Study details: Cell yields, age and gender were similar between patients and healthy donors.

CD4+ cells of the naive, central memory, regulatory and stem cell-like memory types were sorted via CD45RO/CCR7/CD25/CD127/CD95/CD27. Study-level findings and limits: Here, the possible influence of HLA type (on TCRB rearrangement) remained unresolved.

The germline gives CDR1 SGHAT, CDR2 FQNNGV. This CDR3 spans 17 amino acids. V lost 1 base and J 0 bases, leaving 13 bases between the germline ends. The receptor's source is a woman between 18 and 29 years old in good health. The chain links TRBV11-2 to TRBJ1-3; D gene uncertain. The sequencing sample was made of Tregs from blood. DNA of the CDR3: TGTGCCAGCAGCTTAGCCCGACTGTTGAGCTCTGGAAACACCATATATTTT. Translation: CASSLARLLSSGNTIYF.